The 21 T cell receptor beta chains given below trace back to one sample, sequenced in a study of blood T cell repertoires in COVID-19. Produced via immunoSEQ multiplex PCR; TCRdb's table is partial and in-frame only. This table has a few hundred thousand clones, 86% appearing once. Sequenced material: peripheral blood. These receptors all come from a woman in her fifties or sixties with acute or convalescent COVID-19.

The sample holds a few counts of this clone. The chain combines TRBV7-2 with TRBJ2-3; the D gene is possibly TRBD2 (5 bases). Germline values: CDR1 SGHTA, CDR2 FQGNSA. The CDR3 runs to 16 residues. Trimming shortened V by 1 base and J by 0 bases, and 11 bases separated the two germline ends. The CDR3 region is CASSLGTYASTDTQYF. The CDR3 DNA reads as TGTGCCAGCAGCTTAGGGACTTACGCTAGCACAGATACGCAGTATTTT.

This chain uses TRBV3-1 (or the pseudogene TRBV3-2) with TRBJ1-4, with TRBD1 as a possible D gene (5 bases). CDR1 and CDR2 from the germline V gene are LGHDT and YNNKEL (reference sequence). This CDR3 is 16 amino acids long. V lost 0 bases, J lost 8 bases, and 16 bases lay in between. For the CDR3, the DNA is TGTGCCAGCAGCCAAGATTTAGGGCAGGGTGGAGAAAAACTGTTTTTT. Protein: CASSQDLGQGGEKLFF.

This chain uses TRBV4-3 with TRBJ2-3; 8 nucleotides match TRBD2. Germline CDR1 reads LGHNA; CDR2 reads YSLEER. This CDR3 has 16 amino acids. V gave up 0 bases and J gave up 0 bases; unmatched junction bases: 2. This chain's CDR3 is CASSQDAGGSTDTQYF. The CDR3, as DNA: TGCGCCAGCAGCCAAGACGCGGGAGGAAGCACAGATACGCAGTATTTT.

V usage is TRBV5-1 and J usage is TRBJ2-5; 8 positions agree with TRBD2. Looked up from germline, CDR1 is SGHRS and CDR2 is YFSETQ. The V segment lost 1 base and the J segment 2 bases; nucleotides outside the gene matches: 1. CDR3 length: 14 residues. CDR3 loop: CASSLPGGQETQYF. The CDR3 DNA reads TGCGCCAGCAGCTTGCCGGGGGGGCAAGAGACCCAGTACTTC.

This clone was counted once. The DNA for the CDR3 is TGTGCCTGGAGTCCCTCGGCAGGGAACGGTGAAAAACTGTTTTTT. Translation: CAWSPSAGNGEKLFF. V gene TRBV30 combines with J gene TRBJ1-4, with D possibly TRBD1 on 5 matching bases. The V end lost 2 bases, the J end lost 7 bases, and 17 bases lay between the germline ends. Germline lookup yields CDR1 GTSNPN and CDR2 SVGIG (reference sequence). The CDR3 covers 15 residues.

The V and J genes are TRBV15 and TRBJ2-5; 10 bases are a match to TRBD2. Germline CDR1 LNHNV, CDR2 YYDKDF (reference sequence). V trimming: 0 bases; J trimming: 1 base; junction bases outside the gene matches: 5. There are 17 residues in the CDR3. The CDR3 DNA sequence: TGTGCCACCAGCAGAGAGGGAGCGGGAGGGTTCCAAGAGACCCAGTACTTC. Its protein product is CATSREGAGGFQETQYF.

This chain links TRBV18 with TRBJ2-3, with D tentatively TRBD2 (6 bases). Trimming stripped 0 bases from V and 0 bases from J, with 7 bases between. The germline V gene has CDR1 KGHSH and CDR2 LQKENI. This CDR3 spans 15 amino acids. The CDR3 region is CASSPPTRSTDTQYF. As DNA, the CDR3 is TGTGCCAGCTCACCACCGACTAGGAGCACAGATACGCAGTATTTT.

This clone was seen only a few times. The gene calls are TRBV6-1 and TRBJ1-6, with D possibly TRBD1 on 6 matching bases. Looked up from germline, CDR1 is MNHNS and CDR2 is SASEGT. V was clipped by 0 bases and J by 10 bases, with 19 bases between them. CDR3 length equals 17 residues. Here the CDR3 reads CASSEAPGGQGGSPLHF. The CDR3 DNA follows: TGTGCCAGCAGTGAAGCGCCCGGGGGCCAGGGAGGGTCACCCCTCCACTTT.

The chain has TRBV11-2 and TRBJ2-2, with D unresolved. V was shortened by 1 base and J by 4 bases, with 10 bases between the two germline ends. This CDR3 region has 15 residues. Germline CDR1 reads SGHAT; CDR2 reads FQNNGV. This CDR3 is CASSLGGSITGELFF. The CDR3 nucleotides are TGTGCCAGCAGCTTAGGAGGTAGTATCACCGGGGAGCTGTTTTTT.

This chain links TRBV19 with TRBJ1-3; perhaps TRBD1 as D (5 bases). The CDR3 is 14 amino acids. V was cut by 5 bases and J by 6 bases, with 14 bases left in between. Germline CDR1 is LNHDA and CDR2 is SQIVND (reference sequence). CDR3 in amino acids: CASSWDWEANTIYF. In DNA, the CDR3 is TGTGCCAGTAGTTGGGACTGGGAGGCAAACACCATATATTTT.

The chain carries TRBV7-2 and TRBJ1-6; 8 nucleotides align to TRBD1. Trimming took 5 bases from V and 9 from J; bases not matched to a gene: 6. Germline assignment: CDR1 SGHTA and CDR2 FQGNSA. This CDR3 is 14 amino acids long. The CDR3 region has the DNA TGTGCCAGCAGCCCGGGACAGGAGGCTTCACCCCTCCACTTT. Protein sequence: CASSPGQEASPLHF.

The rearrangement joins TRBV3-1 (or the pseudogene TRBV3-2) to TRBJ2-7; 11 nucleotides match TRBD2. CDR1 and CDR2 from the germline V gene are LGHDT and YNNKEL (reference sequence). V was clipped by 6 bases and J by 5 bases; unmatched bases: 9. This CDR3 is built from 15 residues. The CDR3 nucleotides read TGTGCCAGCAGTGAACTAGCGGGAGCGGGAAACGAGCAGTACTTC. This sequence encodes CASSELAGAGNEQYF.

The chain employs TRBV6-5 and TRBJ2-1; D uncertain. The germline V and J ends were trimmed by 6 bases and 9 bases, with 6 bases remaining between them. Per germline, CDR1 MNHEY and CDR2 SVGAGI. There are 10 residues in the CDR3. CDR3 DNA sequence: TGTGCCAGCAGGGAGTTTGAGCAGTTCTTC. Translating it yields CASREFEQFF.

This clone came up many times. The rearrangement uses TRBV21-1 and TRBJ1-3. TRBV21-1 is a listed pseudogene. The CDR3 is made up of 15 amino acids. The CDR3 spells CASSRGGRGRNTIYF. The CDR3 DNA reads TGTGCCAGCAGCAGGGGGGGAAGGGGTAGGAACACCATATATTTT.

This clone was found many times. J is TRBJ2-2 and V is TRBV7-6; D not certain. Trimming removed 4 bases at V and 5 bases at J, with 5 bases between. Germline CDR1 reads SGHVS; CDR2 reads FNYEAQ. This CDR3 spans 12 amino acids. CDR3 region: CASSSRTGELFF. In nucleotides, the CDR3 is TGTGCCAGCAGCTCCAGGACCGGGGAGCTGTTTTTT.

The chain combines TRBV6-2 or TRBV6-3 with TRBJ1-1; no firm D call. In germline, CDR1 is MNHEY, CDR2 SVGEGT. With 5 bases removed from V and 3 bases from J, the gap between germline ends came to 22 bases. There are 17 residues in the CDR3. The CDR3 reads CASSKRREVWVYTEAFF. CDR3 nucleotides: TGTGCCAGCAGTAAACGACGAGAGGTCTGGGTTTACACTGAAGCTTTCTTT.

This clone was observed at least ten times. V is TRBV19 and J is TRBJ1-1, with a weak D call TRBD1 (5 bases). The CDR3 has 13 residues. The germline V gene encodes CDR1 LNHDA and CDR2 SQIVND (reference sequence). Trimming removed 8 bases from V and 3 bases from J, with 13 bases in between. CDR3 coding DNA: TGTGCCAGTTCGGAGGGGAGGTACACTGAAGCTTTCTTT. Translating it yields CASSEGRYTEAFF.

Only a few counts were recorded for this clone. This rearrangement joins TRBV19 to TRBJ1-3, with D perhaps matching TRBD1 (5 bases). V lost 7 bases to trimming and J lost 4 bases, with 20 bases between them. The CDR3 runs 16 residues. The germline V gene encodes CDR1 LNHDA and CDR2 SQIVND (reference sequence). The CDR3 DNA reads TGTGCCAGTACCATCGAAGGAGGGACTGTCGGAAACACCATATATTTT. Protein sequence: CASTIEGGTVGNTIYF.

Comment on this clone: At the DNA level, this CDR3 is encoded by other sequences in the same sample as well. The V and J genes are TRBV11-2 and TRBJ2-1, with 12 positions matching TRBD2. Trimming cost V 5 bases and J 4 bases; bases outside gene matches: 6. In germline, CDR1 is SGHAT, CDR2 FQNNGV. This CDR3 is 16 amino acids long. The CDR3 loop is CASSTLLAGGYNEQFF. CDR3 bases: TGTGCCAGCAGCACCCTGCTAGCGGGAGGGTACAATGAGCAGTTCTTC.

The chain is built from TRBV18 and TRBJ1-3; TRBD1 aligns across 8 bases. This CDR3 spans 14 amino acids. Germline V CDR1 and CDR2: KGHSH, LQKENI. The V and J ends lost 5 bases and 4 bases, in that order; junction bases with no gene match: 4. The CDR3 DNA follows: TGTGCCAGCTCAACGGACAGGGTGGGAAACACCATATATTTT. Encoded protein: CASSTDRVGNTIYF. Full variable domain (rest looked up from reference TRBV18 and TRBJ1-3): NAGVMQNPRHLVRRRGQEARLRCSPMKGHSHVYWYRQLPEEGLKFMVYLQKENIIDESGMPKERFSAEFPKEGPSILRIQQVVRGDSAAYFCASSTDRVGNTIYFGEGSWLTVV.

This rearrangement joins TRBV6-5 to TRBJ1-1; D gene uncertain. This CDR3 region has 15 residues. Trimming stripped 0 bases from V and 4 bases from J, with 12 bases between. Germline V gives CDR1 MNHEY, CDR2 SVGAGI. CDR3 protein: CASSYSFLGGTEAFF. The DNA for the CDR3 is TGTGCCAGCAGTTACTCGTTTTTGGGAGGCACTGAAGCTTTCTTT.